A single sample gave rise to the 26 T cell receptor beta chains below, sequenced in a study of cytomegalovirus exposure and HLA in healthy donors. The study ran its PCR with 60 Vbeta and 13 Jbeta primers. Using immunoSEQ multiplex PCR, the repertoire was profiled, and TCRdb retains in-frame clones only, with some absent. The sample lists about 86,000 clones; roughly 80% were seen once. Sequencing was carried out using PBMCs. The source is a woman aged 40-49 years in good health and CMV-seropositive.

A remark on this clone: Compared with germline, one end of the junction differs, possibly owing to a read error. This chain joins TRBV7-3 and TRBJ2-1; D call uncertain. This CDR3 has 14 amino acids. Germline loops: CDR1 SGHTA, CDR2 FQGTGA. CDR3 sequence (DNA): TGTGCCAGCAGCTCCCGAGCCTCCGACAATGAGCAGTTCTTC. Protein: CASSSRASDNEQFF.

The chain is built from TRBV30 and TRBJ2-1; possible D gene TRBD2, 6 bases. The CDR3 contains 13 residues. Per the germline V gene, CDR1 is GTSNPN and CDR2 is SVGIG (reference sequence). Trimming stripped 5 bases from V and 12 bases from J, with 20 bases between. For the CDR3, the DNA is TGTGCCTGGGAAGGTGGTAGCGGAGCCGTGCAGTTCTTC. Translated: CAWEGGSGAVQFF. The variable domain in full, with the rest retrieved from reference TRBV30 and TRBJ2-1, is SQTIHQWPATLVQPVGSPLSLECTVEGTSNPNLYWYRQAAGRGLQLLFYSVGIGQISSEVPQNLSASRPQDRQFILSSKKLLLSDSGFYLCAWEGGSGAVQFFGPGTRLTVL.

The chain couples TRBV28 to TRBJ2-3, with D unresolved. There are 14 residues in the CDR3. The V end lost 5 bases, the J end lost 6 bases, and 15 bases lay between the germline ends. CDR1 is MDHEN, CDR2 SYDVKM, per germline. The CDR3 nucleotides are TGTGCCAGCAGTAATTCTGAGGCCCCCGATACGCAGTATTTT. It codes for CASSNSEAPDTQYF.

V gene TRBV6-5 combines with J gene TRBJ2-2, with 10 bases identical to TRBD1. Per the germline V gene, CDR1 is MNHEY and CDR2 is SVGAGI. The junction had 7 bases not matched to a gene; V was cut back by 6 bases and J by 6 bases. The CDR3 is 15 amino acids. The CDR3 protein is CASRRDRGSAGELFF. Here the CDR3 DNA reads TGTGCCAGCAGACGGGACAGGGGTTCGGCCGGGGAGCTGTTTTTT.

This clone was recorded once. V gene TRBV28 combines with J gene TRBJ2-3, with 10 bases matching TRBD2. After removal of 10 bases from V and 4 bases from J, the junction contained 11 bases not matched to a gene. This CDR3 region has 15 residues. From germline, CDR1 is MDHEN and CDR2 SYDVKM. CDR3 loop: CATTVLAGGPDTQYF. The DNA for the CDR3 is TGTGCCACCACCGTCTTAGCGGGGGGTCCAGATACGCAGTATTTT.

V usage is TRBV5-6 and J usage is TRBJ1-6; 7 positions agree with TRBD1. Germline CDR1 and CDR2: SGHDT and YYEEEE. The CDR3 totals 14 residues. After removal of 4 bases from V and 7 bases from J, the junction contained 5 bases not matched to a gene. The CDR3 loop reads CASSPGQRNSPLHF. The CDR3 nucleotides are TGTGCCAGCAGCCCGGGACAGCGAAATTCACCCCTCCACTTT. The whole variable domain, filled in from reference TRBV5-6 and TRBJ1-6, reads DAGVTQSPTHLIKTRGQQVTLRCSPKSGHDTVSWYQQALGQGPQFIFQYYEEEERQRGNFPDRFSGHQFPNYSSELNVNALLLGDSALYLCASSPGQRNSPLHFGNGTRLTVT.

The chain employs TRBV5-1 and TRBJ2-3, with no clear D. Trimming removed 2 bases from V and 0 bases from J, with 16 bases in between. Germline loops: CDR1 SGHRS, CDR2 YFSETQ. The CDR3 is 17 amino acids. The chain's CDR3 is CASSLDGLRSSTDTQYF. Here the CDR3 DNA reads TGCGCCAGCAGCTTAGACGGGTTACGCTCTAGCACAGATACGCAGTATTTT.

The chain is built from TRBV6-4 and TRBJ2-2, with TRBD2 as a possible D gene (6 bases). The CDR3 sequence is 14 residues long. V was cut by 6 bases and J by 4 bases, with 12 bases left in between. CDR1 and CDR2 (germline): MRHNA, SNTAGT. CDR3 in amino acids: CASSHGTFTGELFF. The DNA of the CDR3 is TGTGCCAGCAGCCACGGGACTTTCACCGGGGAGCTGTTTTTT.

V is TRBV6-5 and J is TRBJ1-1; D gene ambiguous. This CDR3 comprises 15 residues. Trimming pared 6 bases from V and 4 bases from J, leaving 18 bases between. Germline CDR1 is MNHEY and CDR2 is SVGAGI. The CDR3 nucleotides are TGTGCCAGCAGCCCTCATGGGGAGTCAGGCACTGAAGCTTTCTTT. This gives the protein CASSPHGESGTEAFF.

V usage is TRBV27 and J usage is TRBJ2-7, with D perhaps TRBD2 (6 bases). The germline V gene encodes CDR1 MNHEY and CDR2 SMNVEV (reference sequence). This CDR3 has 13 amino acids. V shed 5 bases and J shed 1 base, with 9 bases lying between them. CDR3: CASSLGTSYEQYF. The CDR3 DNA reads TGTGCCAGCAGTCTCGGGACTTCCTACGAGCAGTACTTC.

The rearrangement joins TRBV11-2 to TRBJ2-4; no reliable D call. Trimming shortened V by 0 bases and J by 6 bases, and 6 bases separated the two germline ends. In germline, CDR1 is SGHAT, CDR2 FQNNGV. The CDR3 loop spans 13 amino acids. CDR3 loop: CASSLDLGNIQYF. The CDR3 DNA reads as TGTGCCAGCAGCTTAGATCTCGGAAACATTCAGTACTTC.

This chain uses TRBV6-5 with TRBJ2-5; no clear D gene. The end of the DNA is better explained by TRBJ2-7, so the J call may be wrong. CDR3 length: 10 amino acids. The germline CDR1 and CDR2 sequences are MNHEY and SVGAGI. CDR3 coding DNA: TGTGCCACAGGTTCCTACGAGCAGTACTTC. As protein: CATGSYEQYF.

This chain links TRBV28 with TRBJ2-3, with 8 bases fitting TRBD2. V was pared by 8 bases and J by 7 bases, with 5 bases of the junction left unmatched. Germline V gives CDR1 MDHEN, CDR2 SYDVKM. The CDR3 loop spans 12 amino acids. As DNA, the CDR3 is TGTGCCAGCCGGGAGGGGTCGAATACGCAGTATTTT. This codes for CASREGSNTQYF.

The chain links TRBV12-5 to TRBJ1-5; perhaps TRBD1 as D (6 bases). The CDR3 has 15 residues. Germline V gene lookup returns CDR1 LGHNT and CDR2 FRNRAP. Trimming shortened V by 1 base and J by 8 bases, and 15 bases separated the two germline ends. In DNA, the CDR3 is TGTGCTAGTGGTTTGGGATTGACAGGCGCGAAGCCCCAGCATTTT. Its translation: CASGLGLTGAKPQHF.

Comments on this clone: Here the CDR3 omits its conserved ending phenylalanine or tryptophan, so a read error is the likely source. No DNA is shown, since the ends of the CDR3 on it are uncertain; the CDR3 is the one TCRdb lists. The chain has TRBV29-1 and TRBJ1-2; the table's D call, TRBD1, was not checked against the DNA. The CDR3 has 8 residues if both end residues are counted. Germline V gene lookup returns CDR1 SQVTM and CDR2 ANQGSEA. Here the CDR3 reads CSVEDGHV.

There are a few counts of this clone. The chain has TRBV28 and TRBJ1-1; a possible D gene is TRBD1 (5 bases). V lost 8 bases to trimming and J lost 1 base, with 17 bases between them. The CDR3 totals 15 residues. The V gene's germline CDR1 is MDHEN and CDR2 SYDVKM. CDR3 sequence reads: CASPGSGNPNTEAFF. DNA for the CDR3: TGTGCCAGCCCAGGGTCCGGCAACCCGAACACTGAAGCTTTCTTT.

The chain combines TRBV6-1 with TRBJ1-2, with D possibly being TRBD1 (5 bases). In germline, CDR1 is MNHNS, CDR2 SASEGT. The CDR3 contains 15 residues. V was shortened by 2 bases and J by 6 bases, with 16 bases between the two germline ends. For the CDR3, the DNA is TGTGCCAGCAGTGAAACCAGGGCCCGACAAGATGGCTACACCTTC. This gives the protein CASSETRARQDGYTF.

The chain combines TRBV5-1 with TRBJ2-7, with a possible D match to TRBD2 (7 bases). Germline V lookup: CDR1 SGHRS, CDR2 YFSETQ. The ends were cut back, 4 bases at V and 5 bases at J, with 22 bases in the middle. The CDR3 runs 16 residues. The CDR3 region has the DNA TGCGCCAGCAGCCTGCCTGCGAGGGGGGGGCCTGACGAGCAGTACTTC. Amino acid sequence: CASSLPARGGPDEQYF.

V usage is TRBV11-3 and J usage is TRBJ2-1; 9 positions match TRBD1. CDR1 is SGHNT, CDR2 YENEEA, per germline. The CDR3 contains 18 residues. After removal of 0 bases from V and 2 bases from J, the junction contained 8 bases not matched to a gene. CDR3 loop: CASSLESFRTGAYNEQFF. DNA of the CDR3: TGTGCCAGCAGCTTAGAAAGCTTCCGGACAGGGGCCTACAATGAGCAGTTCTTC.

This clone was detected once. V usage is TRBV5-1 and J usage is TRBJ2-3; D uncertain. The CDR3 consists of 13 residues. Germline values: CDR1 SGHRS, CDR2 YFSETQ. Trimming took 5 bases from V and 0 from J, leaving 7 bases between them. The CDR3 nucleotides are TGCGCCAGCAGACCGGGTAGCACAGATACGCAGTATTTT. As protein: CASRPGSTDTQYF. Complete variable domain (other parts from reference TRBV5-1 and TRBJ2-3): KAGVTQTPRYLIKTRGQQVTLSCSPISGHRSVSWYQQTPGQGLQFLFEYFSETQRNKGNFPGRFSGRQFSNSRSEMNVSTLELGDSALYLCASRPGSTDTQYFGPGTRLTVL.

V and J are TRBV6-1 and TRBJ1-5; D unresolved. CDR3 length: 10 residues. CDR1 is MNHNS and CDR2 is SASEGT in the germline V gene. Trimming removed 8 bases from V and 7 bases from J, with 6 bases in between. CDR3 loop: CASSGQPQHF. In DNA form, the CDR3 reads TGTGCCAGCTCGGGGCAGCCCCAGCATTTT.

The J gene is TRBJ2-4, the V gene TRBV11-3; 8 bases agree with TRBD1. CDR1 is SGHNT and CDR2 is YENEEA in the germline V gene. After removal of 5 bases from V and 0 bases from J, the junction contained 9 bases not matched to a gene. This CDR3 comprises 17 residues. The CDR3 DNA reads TGTGCCAGCAGCCCCCTTGGGACAGGAGTAGCCAAAAACATTCAGTACTTC. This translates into CASSPLGTGVAKNIQYF. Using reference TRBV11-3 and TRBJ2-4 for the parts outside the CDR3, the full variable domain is EAGVVQSPRYKIIEKKQPVAFWCNPISGHNTLYWYLQNLGQGPELLIRYENEEAVDDSQLPKDRFSAERLKGVDSTLKIQPAELGDSAVYLCASSPLGTGVAKNIQYFGAGTRLSVL.

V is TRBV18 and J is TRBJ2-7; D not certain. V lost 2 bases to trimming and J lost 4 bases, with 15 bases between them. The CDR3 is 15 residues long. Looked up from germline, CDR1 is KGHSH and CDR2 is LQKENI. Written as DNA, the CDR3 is TGTGCCAGCTCACCAATACAGAAAGGTGGTTACGAGCAGTACTTC. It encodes CASSPIQKGGYEQYF.

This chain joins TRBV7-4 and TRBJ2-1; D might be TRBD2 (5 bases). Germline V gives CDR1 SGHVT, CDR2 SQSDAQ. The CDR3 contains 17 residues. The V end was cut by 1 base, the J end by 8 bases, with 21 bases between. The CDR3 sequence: CASSLECPDMPGDEQFF. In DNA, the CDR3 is TGTGCCAGCAGCTTAGAGTGCCCTGATATGCCCGGGGATGAGCAGTTCTTC.

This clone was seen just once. The CDR3 nucleotides read TGTGCCAGCAGCCAAAAAACAGGAACCTACGAGCAGTACTTC. It translates to CASSQKTGTYEQYF. The chain is built from TRBV4-2 and TRBJ2-7; possible D gene TRBD1, 5 bases. The CDR3 totals 14 residues. Germline V lookup: CDR1 LGHNA, CDR2 YNFKEQ. The V end was cut by 2 bases, the J end by 2 bases, with 10 bases between.

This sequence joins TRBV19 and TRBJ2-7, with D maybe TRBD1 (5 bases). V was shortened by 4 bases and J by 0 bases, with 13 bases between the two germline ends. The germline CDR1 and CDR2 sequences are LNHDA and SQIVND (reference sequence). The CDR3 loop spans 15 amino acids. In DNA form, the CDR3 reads TGTGCCAGTAGTACCGACAGCACGGTCTCCTACGAGCAGTACTTC. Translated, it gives CASSTDSTVSYEQYF.